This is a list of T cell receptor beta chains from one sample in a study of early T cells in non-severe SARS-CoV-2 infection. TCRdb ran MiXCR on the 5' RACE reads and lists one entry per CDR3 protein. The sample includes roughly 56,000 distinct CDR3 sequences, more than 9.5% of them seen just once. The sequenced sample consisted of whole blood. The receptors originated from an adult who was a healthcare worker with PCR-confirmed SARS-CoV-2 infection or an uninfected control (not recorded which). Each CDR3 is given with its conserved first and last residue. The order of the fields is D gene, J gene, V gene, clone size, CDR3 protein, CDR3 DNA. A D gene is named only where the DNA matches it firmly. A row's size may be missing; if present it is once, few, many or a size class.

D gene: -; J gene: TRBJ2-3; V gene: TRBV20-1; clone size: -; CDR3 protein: CSATQGEQGTSTDTQYF; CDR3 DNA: TGCAGTGCAACTCAGGGGGAGCAAGGGACTAGCACAGATACGCAGTATTTT
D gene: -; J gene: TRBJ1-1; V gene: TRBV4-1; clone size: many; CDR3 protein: CASSQVDLVMYTEAFF; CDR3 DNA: TGCGCCAGCAGCCAAGTGGACCTCGTAATGTACACTGAAGCTTTCTTT
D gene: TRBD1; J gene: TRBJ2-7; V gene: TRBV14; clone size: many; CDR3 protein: CASSRDRSYEQYF; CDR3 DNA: TGTGCCAGCAGCCGGGACAGGAGCTACGAGCAGTACTTC
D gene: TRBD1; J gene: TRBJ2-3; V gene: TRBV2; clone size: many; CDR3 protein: CASRTGTDTQYF; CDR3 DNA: TGTGCCAGCAGGACAGGGACAGATACGCAGTATTTT
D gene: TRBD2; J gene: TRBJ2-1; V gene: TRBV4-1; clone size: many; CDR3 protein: CASSQWVSGGSSYNEQFF; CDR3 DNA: TGCGCCAGCAGCCAGTGGGTGAGCGGGGGGAGCTCCTACAATGAGCAGTTCTTC
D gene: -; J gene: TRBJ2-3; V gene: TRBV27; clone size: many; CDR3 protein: CASSLAVSTDTQYF; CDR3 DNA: TGTGCCAGCAGTTTAGCGGTTAGCACAGATACGCAGTATTTT
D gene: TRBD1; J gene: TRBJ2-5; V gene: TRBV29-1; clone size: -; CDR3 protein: CSAGTGFETQYF; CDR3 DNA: TGCAGCGCCGGGACAGGTTTCGAGACCCAGTACTTC
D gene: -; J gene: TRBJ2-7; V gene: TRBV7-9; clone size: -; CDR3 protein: CASTPTSVRGVYEQYF; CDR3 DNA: TGTGCCAGCACCCCGACGTCCGTTAGGGGGGTCTACGAGCAGTACTTC
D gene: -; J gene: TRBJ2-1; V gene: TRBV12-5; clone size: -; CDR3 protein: CASRGPYNEQFF; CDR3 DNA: TGTGCTAGCAGGGGCCCCTACAATGAGCAGTTCTTC
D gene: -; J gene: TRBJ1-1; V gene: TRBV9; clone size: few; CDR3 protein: CASRGDRTEAFF; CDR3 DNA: TGTGCCAGCAGAGGTGACCGCACTGAAGCTTTCTTT
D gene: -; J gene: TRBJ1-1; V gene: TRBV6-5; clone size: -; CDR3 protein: CASSYMGEAFF; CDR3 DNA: TGTGCCAGCAGTTACATGGGGGAAGCTTTCTTT
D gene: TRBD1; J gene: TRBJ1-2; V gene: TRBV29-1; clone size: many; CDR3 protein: CSAGGQYGYTF; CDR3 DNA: TGCAGCGCCGGGGGACAGTATGGCTACACCTTC
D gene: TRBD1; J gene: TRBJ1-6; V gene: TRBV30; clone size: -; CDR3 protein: CAWSFPDRENSPLHF; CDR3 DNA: TGTGCCTGGAGTTTTCCGGACAGGGAAAATTCACCCCTCCACTTT
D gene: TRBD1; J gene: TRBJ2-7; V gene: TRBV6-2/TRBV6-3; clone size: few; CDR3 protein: CAGSTGNSYEQYF; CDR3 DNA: TGTGCCGGGTCGACAGGGAACTCCTACGAGCAGTACTTC
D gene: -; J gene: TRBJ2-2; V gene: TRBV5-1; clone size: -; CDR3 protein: CASSDRAGTFANTGELFF; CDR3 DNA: TGCGCCAGTTCAGATCGCGCGGGGACCTTCGCGAACACCGGGGAGCTGTTTTTT
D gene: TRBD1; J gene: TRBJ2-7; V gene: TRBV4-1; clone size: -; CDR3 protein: CASSSHSIGTGGNEQYF; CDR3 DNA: TGCGCCAGCAGCTCACATTCAATAGGGACAGGGGGCAACGAGCAGTACTTC
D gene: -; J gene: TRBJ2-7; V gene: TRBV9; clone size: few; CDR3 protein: CASSAPGTYEQYF; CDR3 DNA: TGTGCCAGCAGCGCCCCCGGGACTTACGAGCAGTACTTC
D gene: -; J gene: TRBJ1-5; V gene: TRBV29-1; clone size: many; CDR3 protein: CSVEVGSRAQHF; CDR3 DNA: TGCAGCGTTGAAGTCGGGAGCCGGGCCCAGCATTTT
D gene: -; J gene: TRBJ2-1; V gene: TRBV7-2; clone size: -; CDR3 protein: CASSSRDSHNEQFF; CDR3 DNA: TGTGCCAGCAGCTCAAGAGACAGCCACAATGAGCAGTTCTTC
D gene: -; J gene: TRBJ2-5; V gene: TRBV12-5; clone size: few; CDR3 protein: CASGLGGLQETQYF; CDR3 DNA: TGTGCTAGTGGTTTAGGCGGCCTACAAGAGACCCAGTACTTC
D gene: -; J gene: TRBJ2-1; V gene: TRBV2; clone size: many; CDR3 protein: CASSRRGADNEQFF; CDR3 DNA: TGTGCCAGCAGTAGAAGGGGAGCGGATAATGAGCAGTTCTTC
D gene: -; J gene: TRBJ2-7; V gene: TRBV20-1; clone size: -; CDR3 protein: CSASRLGVGSEQYF; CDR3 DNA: TGCAGTGCTAGCAGACTAGGAGTGGGCAGCGAGCAGTACTTC
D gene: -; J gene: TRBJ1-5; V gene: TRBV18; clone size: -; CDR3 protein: CASSPIPATAQGQPQHF; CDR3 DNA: TGTGCCAGCTCACCAATCCCAGCTACTGCCCAGGGGCAGCCCCAGCATTTT
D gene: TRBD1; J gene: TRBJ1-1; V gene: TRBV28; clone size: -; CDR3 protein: CASRTGEALREAFF; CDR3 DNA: TGTGCCAGCCGGACAGGGGAAGCCCTACGAGAAGCTTTCTTT
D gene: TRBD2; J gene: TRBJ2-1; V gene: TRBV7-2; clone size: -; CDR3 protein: CASSLRREVEQFF; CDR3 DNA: TGTGCCAGCAGCTTGCGGCGGGAGGTTGAGCAGTTCTTC
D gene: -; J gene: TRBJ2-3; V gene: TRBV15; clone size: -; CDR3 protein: CATSRDYLTVTDTQYF; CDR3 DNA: TGTGCCACCAGCAGAGATTACCTGACAGTCACAGATACGCAGTATTTT
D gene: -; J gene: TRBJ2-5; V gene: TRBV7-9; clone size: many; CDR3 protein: CASSLQETQYF; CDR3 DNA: TGTGCCAGCAGCTTACAGGAGACCCAGTACTTC
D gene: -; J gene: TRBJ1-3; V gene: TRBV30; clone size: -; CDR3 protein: CAWSVTVGNTIYF; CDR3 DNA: TGTGCCTGGAGTGTAACTGTGGGAAACACCATATATTTT
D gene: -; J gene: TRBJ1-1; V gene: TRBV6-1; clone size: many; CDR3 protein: CASTHLGNTEAFF; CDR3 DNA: TGTGCCAGCACCCACCTGGGGAACACTGAAGCTTTCTTT
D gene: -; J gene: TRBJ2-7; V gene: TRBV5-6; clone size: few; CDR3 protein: CASSLVYEQYF; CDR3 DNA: TGTGCCAGCAGCTTGGTCTACGAGCAGTACTTC
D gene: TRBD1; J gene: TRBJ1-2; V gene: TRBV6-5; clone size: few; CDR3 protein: CASSLDGGTGNYGYTF; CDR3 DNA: TGTGCCAGCAGTCTCGACGGCGGGACAGGGAACTATGGCTACACCTTC
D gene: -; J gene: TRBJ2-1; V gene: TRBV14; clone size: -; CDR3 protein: CASSHHVRGIEQFF; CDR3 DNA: TGTGCCAGCAGCCACCACGTCCGGGGTATTGAGCAGTTCTTC
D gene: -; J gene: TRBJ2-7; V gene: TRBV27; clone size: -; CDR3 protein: CASSVGQHYEQYF; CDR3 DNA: TGTGCCAGCAGTGTCGGACAGCACTACGAGCAGTACTTC
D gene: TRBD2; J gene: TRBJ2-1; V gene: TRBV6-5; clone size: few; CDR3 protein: CASSSTSGSTEQFF; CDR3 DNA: TGTGCCAGCAGTTCGACTAGCGGGAGTACGGAACAGTTCTTC
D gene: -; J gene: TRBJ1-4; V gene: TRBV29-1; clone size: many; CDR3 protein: CSVEEEATNEKLFF; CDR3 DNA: TGCAGCGTTGAAGAGGAAGCAACTAATGAAAAACTGTTTTTT
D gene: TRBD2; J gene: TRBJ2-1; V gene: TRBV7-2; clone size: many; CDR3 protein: CASSLLFGSGRVGYEQFF; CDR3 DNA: TGTGCCAGCAGCTTACTTTTTGGTAGCGGGAGGGTTGGGTATGAGCAGTTCTTC
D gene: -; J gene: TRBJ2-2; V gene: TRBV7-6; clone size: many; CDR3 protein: CASSLGRELFF; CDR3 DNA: TGTGCCAGCAGCTTGGGGAGGGAGCTGTTTTTT
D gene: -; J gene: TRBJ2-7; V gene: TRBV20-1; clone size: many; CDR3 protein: CSARDERVQYF; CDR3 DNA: TGCAGTGCTAGAGATGAGAGGGTGCAGTACTTC
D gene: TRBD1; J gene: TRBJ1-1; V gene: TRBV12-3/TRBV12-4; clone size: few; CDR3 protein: CASSAGQATEAFF; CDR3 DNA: TGTGCCAGCAGTGCAGGACAGGCCACTGAAGCTTTCTTT
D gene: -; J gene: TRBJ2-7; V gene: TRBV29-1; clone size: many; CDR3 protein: CSVGIREKYEQYF; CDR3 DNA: TGCAGCGTTGGAATTAGGGAGAAGTACGAGCAGTACTTC
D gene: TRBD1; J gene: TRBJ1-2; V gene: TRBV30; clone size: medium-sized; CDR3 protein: CAWSRTGDGYTF; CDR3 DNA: TGTGCCTGGAGTCGTACAGGGGATGGCTACACCTTC
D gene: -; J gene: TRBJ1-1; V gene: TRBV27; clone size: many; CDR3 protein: CASSSYSDSVEAFF; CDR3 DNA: TGTGCCAGCAGTTCGTACTCAGATTCGGTCGAAGCTTTCTTT
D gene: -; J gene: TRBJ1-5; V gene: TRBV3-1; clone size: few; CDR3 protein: CASSRAQSSQPQHF; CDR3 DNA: TGTGCCAGCAGCCGAGCCCAGTCTAGTCAGCCCCAGCATTTT
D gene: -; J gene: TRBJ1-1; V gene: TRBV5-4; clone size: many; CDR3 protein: CASSLEGRGTEAFF; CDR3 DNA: TGTGCCAGCAGCTTGGAGGGCAGGGGCACTGAAGCTTTCTTT
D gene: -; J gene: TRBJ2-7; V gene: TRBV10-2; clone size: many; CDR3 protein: CASSTTDRSSYEQYF; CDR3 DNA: TGCGCCAGCAGTACCACTGACAGGAGCTCCTACGAGCAGTACTTC
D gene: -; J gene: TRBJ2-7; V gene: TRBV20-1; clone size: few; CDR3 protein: CSASGTGGYEQYF; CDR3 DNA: TGCAGTGCTAGCGGGACCGGGGGCTACGAGCAGTACTTC
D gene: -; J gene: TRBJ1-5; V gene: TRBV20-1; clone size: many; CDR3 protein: CSARTFFGNQPQHF; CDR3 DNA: TGCAGTGCTCGCACATTCTTCGGCAATCAGCCCCAGCATTTT
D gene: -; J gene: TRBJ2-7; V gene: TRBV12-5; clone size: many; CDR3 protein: CASGSGTPYEQYF; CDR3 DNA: TGTGCTAGTGGTTCGGGAACCCCCTACGAGCAGTACTTC
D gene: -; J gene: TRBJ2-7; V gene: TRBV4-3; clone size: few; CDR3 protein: CASSQEARGRSWYEQYF; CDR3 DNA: TGCGCCAGCAGCCAAGAGGCCCGGGGCCGATCGTGGTACGAGCAGTACTTC
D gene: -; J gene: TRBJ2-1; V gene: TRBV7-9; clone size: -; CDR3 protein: CASSLDIGGNNEQFF; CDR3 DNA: TGTGCCAGCAGCTTAGATATAGGGGGAAACAATGAGCAGTTCTTC
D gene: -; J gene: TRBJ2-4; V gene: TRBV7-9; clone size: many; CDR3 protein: CASSTPLVGKNIQYF; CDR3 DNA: TGTGCCAGCAGCACGCCTCTAGTTGGCAAAAACATTCAGTACTTC
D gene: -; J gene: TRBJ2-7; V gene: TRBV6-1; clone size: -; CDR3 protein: CASSEWGGSAYEQYF; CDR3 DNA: TGTGCCAGCAGTGAATGGGGTGGATCGGCCTACGAGCAGTACTTC
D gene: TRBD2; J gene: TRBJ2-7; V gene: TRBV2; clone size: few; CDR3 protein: CASSVPGLVNEQYF; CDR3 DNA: TGTGCCAGCAGCGTACCGGGACTAGTCAACGAGCAGTACTTC
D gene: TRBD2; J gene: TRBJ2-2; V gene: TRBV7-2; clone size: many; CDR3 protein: CASSPIGLAGGRGGELFF; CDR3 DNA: TGTGCCAGCAGCCCAATCGGACTAGCGGGAGGTCGTGGCGGGGAGCTGTTTTTT
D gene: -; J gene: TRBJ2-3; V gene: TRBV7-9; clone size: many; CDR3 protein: CASIVRSSVTDTQYF; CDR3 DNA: TGTGCCAGCATAGTACGGAGTAGCGTCACAGATACGCAGTATTTT